The source of this T cell receptor (beta chain) is a study of shared clonotypes between healthy human individuals. Study overall: A donor's plate count was three for CD4 naive and three for CD4 memory; CD8 naive had two and CD8 memory one.

Trimming took 5 bases from V and 2 from J, leaving 13 bases between them. The CDR3 is 15 residues long. The germline CDR1 and CDR2 sequences are SGHTA and FQGTGA. Libraries were prepared by immunoSEQ multiplex PCR; TCRdb keeps only in-frame clonotypes and omits some of them. The sample holds more than 850,000 clones, 75% to 85% seen once. The study's findings and limits: Clonotype sharing among donors was expected to depend on sequencing depth. Only a few donors were included, so the genetic and exposure-history diversity represented was limited.

Comments on this clone: Its antigen remains unknown.

The TCR comes from a man aged 18 to 29 in good health. Some clones in this sample may be carry-over from other donors' samples. The sequencing sample was made of memory CD4+ T cells from PBMCs. Subset given: CD45RA-negative fraction. The rearrangement joins TRBV7-3 to TRBJ2-1, with D maybe TRBD2 (5 bases). CDR3 sequence: CASSPWETPYNEQFF. Here the CDR3 DNA reads TGTGCCAGCAGCCCGTGGGAGACACCCTACAATGAGCAGTTCTTC.